This is a list of T cell receptor beta chains from one sample in a study of metastatic and nonmetastatic thyroid tumors. TCRdb ran MiXCR on the PCR reads. The data show 35,000 to 50,000 clones, with around 16% seen just once and 9.9% held by the top ten. The specimen sequenced was tumor tissue. The receptors derive from a female donor with papillary thyroid cancer or a benign thyroid nodule (not recorded which). Some clones in this sample may be carry-over from other donors' samples. Both conserved end residues are part of each CDR3. A D gene is named only where the DNA matches it firmly. The listing skips clone size in some rows; elsewhere it reads once, few, many or a size class.

j_call: TRBJ2-1
d_call: .
v_call: TRBV11-1
clone_size: many
cdr3_nt: TGTGCCAGCAGCTTTGGAGCCCACACCTACAATGAGCAGTTCTTC
cdr3_aa: CASSFGAHTYNEQFF

j_call: TRBJ2-2
d_call: .
v_call: TRBV12-3/TRBV12-4
clone_size: many
cdr3_nt: TGTGCCAGCAGTTCCCTTGCTAACACCGGGGAGCTGTTTTTT
cdr3_aa: CASSSLANTGELFF

j_call: TRBJ1-4
d_call: .
v_call: TRBV6-1
clone_size: many
cdr3_nt: TGTGCCAGCAGTGACCCCCCGGCCTCTAATGAAAAACTGTTTTTT
cdr3_aa: CASSDPPASNEKLFF

j_call: TRBJ2-1
d_call: TRBD2
v_call: TRBV20-1
clone_size: .
cdr3_nt: TGCAGTGATAGTCCCTCGGGACTAGAGATCTCCTACAATGAGCAGTTCTTC
cdr3_aa: CSDSPSGLEISYNEQFF

j_call: TRBJ2-7
d_call: .
v_call: TRBV6-1
clone_size: few
cdr3_nt: TGTGCCAGCAGTGCTACCCCCGTACACTACGAGCAGTACTTC
cdr3_aa: CASSATPVHYEQYF

j_call: TRBJ1-5
d_call: .
v_call: TRBV28
clone_size: many
cdr3_nt: TGTGCCAGCAGTCAAACCTATATTAGCAATCAGCCCCAGCATTTT
cdr3_aa: CASSQTYISNQPQHF

j_call: TRBJ2-5
d_call: TRBD1
v_call: TRBV27
clone_size: many
cdr3_nt: TGTGCCAGCAGTTTTCAGGGGGAAGAGACCCAGTACTTC
cdr3_aa: CASSFQGEETQYF

j_call: TRBJ1-2
d_call: .
v_call: TRBV5-1
clone_size: .
cdr3_nt: TGCGCCAGCAGTAACATACAGGGATCGGGCTACACCTTC
cdr3_aa: CASSNIQGSGYTF

j_call: TRBJ2-2
d_call: TRBD1
v_call: TRBV20-1
clone_size: many
cdr3_nt: TGCAGTGCAGCGCCAGGGGGCGTTTTCACCGGGGAGCTGTTTTTT
cdr3_aa: CSAAPGGVFTGELFF

j_call: TRBJ2-1
d_call: TRBD2
v_call: TRBV6-1
clone_size: .
cdr3_nt: TGTGCCAGCATCGTCGGACTAGCGAGAATTAATGAGCAGTTCTTC
cdr3_aa: CASIVGLARINEQFF

j_call: TRBJ2-1
d_call: .
v_call: TRBV4-1
clone_size: many
cdr3_nt: TGCGCCAGCAGCCAAAGAAGCCCCCATACTAGATCAAGCTACAATGAGCAGTTCTTC
cdr3_aa: CASSQRSPHTRSSYNEQFF